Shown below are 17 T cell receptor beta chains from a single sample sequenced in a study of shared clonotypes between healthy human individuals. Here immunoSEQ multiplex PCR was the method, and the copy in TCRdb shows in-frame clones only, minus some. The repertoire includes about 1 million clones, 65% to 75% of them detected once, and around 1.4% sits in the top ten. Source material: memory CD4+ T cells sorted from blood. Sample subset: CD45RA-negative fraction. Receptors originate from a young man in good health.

The CDR3 DNA follows: TGTGCCAGCAGCTTAGTAGGAGGGCCAGGAGATACGCAGTATTTT. Translation: CASSLVGGPGDTQYF. This chain connects TRBV7-2 to TRBJ2-3, with D possibly being TRBD2 (6 bases). Trimming pared 1 base from V and 5 bases from J, leaving 13 bases between. Germline CDR1 SGHTA, CDR2 FQGNSA. The CDR3 has 15 residues. The whole variable domain, filled in from reference TRBV7-2 and TRBJ2-3, reads GAGVSQSPSNKVTEKGKDVELRCDPISGHTALYWYRQSLGQGLEFLIYFQGNSAPDKSGLPSDRFSAERTGGSVSTLTIQRTQQEDSAVYLCASSLVGGPGDTQYFGPGTRLTVL.

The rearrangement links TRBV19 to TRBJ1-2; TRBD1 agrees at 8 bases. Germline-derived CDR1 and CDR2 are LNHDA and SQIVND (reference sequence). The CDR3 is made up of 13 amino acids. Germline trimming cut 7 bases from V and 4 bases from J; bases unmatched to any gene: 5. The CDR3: CASNTGGPYGYTF. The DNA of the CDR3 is TGTGCCAGTAATACAGGGGGGCCCTATGGCTACACCTTC.

The DNA for the CDR3 is TGTGCCAGCAGCCCCGGGACAGGGGGGAACTTCTATGGCTACACCTTC. It encodes CASSPGTGGNFYGYTF. This chain connects TRBV14 to TRBJ1-2, with TRBD1 matching 11 bases. Germline V gene data show CDR1 as SGHDN and CDR2 as FVKESK. CDR3 length: 16 residues. V lost 4 bases to trimming and J lost 4 bases; unmatched junction nucleotides: 8.

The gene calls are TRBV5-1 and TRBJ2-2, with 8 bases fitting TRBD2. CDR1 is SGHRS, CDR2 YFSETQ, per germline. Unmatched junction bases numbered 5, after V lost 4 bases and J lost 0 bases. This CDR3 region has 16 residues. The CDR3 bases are TGCGCCAGCAGCAGAACTAGCGGCGCGAACACCGGGGAGCTGTTTTTT. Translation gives CASSRTSGANTGELFF.

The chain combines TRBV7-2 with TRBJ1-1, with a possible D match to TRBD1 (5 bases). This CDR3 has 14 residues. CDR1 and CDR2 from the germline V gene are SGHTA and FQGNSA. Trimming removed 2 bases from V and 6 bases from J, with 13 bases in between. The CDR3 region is CASSLQQGMAEAFF. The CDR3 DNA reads TGTGCCAGCAGCTTACAGCAGGGTATGGCTGAAGCTTTCTTT.

CDR3 protein: CASSLGLAGAADTQYF. CDR3 bases: TGCGCCAGCAGCTTGGGACTAGCGGGGGCGGCAGATACGCAGTATTTT. The gene calls are TRBV5-1 and TRBJ2-3; 12 positions match TRBD2. This CDR3 comprises 16 residues. Per germline, CDR1 SGHRS and CDR2 YFSETQ. V was pared by 0 bases and J by 4 bases, with 3 bases of the junction left unmatched. Supplemented by reference TRBV5-1 and TRBJ2-3, the full variable domain reads KAGVTQTPRYLIKTRGQQVTLSCSPISGHRSVSWYQQTPGQGLQFLFEYFSETQRNKGNFPGRFSGRQFSNSRSEMNVSTLELGDSALYLCASSLGLAGAADTQYFGPGTRLTVL.

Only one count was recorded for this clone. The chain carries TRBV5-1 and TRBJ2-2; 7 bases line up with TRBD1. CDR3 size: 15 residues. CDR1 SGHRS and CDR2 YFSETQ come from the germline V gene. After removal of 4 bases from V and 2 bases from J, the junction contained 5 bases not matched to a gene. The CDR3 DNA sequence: TGCGCCAGCAGCGTTACAGGGGTTAACACCGGGGAGCTGTTTTTT. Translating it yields CASSVTGVNTGELFF.

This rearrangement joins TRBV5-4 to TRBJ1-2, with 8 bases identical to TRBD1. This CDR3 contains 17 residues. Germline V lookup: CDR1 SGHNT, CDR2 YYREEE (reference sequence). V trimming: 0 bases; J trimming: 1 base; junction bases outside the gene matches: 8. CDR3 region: CASSLGKGGQGNYGYTF. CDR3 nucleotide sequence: TGTGCCAGCAGCTTGGGGAAAGGCGGACAGGGTAACTATGGCTACACCTTC.

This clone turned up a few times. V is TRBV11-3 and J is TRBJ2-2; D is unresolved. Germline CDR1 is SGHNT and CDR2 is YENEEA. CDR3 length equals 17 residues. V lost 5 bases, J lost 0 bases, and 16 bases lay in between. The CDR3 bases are TGTGCCAGCAGCCCTACTGGAAGCGATCCGAACACCGGGGAGCTGTTTTTT. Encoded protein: CASSPTGSDPNTGELFF. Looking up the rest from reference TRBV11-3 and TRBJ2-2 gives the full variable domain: EAGVVQSPRYKIIEKKQPVAFWCNPISGHNTLYWYLQNLGQGPELLIRYENEEAVDDSQLPKDRFSAERLKGVDSTLKIQPAELGDSAVYLCASSPTGSDPNTGELFFGEGSRLTVL.

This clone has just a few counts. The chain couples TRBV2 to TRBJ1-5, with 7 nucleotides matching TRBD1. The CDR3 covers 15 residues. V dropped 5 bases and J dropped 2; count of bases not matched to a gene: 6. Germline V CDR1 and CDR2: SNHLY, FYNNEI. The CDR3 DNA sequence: TGTGCCAGCAGTCTGACAGGGTCGGGCAATCAGCCCCAGCATTTT. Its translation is CASSLTGSGNQPQHF.

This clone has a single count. CDR3 loop: CASSLAGLTQSTDTQYF. CDR3 coding DNA: TGCGCCAGCAGCTTGGCGGGACTGACTCAAAGCACAGATACGCAGTATTTT. The genes are TRBV5-1 and TRBJ2-3, with D perhaps matching TRBD2 (6 bases). V lost 0 bases, J lost 0 bases, and 14 bases lay in between. Per germline, CDR1 SGHRS and CDR2 YFSETQ. The CDR3 sequence is 17 residues long.

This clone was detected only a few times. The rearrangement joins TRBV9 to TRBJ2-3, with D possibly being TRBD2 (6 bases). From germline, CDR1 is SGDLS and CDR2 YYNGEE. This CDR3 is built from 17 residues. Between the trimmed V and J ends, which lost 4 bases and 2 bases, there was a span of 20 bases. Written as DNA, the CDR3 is TGTGCCAGCAGCATTACCGGGACTCCACATCCCACAGATACGCAGTATTTT. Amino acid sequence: CASSITGTPHPTDTQYF.

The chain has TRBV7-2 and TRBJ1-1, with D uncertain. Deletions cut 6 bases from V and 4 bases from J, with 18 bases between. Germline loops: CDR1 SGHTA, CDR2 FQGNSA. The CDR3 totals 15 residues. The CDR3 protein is CASSQAGKGGTEAFF. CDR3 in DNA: TGTGCCAGCAGTCAGGCGGGTAAGGGTGGCACTGAAGCTTTCTTT.

The chain's CDR3 is CASSPGLAGGDEQFF. The CDR3 nucleotides are TGCGCCAGCAGTCCGGGACTAGCGGGGGGGGATGAGCAGTTCTTC. This rearrangement joins TRBV10-1 to TRBJ2-1, with 16 bases aligning to TRBD2. CDR3 length: 15 residues. V shed 5 bases and J 8 bases; nucleotides not matched to a gene: 3. CDR1 is WNHNN, CDR2 SYGVQD, per germline (reference sequence).

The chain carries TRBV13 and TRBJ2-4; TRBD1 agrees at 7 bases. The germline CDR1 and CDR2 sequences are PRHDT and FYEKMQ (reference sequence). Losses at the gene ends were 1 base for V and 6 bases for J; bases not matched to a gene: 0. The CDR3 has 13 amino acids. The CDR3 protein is CASSLDRGNIQYF. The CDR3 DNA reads TGTGCCAGCAGCTTAGACAGGGGAAACATTCAGTACTTC.

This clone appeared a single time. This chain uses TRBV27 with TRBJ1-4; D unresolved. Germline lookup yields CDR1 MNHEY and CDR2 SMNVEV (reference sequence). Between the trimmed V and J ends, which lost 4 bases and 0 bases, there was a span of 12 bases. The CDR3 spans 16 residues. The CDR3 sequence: CASSYEVSATNEKLFF. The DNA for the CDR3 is TGTGCCAGCAGTTACGAGGTATCTGCAACTAATGAAAAACTGTTTTTT.

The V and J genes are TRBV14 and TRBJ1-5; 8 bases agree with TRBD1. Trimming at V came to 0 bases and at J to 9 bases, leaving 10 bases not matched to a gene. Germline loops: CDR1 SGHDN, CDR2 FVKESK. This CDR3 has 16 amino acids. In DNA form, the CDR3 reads TGTGCCAGCAGCCAAGACTCAGGACAGGGTTCGGCGCCCCAGCATTTT. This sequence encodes CASSQDSGQGSAPQHF. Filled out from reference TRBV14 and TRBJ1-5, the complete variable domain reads EAGVTQFPSHSVIEKGQTVTLRCDPISGHDNLYWYRRVMGKEIKFLLHFVKESKQDESGMPNNRFLAERTGGTYSTLKVQPAELEDSGVYFCASSQDSGQGSAPQHFGDGTRLSIL.